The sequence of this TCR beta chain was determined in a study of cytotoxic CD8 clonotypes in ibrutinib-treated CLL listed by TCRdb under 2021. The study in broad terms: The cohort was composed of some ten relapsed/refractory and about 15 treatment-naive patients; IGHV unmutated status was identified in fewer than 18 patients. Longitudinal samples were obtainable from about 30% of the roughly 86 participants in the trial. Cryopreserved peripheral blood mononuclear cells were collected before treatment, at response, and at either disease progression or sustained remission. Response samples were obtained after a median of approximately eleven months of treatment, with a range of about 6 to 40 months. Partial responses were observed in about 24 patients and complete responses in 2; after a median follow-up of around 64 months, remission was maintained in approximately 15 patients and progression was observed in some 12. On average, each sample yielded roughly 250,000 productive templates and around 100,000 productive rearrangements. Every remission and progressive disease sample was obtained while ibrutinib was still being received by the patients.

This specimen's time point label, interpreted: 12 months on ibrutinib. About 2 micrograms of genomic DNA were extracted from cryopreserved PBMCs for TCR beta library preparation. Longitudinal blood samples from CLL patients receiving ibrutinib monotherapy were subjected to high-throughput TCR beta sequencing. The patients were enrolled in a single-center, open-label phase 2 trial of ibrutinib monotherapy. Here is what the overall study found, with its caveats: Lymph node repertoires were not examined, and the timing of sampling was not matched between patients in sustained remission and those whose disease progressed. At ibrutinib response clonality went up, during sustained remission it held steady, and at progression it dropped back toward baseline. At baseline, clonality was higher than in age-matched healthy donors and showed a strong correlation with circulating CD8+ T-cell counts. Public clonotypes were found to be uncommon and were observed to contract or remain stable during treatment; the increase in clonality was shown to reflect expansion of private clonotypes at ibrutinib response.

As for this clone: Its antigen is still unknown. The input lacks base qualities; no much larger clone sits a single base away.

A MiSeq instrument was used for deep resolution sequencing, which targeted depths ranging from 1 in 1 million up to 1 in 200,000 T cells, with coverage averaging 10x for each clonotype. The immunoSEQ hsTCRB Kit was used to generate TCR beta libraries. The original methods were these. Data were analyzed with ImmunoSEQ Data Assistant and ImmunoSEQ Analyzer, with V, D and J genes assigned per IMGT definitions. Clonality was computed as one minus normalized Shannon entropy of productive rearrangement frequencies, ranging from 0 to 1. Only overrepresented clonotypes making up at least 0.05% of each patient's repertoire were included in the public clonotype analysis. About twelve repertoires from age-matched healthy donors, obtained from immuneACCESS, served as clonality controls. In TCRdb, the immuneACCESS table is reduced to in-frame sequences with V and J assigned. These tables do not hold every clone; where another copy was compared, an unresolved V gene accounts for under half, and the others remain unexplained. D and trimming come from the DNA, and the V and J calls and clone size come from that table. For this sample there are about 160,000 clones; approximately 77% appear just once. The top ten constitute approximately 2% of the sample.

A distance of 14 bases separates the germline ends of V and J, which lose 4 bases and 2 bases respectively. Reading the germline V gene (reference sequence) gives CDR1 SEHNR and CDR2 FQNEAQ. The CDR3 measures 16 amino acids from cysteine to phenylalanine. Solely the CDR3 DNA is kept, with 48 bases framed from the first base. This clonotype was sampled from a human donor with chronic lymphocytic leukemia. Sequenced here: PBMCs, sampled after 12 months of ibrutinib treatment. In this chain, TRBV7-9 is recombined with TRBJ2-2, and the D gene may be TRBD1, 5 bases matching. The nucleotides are TGTGCCAGCAGCTCCTGGGGCGGAGTTAACACCGGGGAGCTGTTTTTT. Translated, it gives CASSSWGGVNTGELFF.